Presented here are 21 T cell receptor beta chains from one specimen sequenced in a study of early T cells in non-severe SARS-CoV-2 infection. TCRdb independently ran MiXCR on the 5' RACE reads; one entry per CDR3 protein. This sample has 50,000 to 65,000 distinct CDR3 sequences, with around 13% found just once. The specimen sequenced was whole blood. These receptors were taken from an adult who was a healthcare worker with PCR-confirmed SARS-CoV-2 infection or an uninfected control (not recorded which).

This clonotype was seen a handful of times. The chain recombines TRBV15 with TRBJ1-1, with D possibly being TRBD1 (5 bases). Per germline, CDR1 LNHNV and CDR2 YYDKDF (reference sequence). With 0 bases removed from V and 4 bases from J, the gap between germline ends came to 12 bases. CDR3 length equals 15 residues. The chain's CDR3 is CATSRDSQGPTEAFF. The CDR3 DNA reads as TGTGCCACCAGCAGAGATAGTCAGGGACCCACTGAAGCTTTCTTT.

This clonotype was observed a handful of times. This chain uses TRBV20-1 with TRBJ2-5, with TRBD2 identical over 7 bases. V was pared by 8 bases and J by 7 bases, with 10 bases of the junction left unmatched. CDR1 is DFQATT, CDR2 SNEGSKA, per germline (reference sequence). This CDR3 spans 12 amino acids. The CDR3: CSPLALPGTQYF. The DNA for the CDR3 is TGCAGTCCACTAGCGCTCCCGGGGACCCAGTACTTC.

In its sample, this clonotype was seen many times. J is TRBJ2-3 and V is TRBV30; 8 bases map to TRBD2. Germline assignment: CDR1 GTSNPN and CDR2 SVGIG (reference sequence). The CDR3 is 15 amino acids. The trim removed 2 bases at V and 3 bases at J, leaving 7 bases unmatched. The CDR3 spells CAWSSTGGMTDTQYF. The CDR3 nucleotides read TGTGCCTGGAGTTCGACGGGGGGGATGACAGATACGCAGTATTTT. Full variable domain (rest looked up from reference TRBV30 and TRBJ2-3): SQTIHQWPATLVQPVGSPLSLECTVEGTSNPNLYWYRQAAGRGLQLLFYSVGIGQISSEVPQNLSASRPQDRQFILSSKKLLLSDSGFYLCAWSSTGGMTDTQYFGPGTRLTVL.

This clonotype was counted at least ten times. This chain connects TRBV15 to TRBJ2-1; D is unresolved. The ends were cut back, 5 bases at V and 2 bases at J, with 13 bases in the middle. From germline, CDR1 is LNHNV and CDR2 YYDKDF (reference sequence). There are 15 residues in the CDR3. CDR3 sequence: CATSPGPETYNEQFF. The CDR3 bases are TGTGCCACCAGCCCAGGACCAGAGACCTACAATGAGCAGTTCTTC.

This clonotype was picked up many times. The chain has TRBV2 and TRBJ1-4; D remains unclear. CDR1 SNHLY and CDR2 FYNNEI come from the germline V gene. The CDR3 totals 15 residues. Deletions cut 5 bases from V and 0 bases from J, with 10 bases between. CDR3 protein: CASSTRPATNEKLFF. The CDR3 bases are TGTGCCAGCAGTACCCGACCCGCAACTAATGAAAAACTGTTTTTT.

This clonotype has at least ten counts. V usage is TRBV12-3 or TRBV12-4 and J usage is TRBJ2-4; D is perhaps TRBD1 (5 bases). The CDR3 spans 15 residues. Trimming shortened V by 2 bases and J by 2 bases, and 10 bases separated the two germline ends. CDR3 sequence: CASSLITGTKNIQYF. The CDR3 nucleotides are TGTGCCAGCAGTTTAATTACAGGAACCAAAAACATTCAGTACTTC.

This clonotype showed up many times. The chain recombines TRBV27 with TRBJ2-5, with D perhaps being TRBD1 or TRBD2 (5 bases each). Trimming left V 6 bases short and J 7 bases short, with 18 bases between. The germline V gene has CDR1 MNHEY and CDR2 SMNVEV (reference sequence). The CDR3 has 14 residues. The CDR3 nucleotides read TGTGCCAGCAGAGTAGCTGGGGGAAGTGTGACCCAGTACTTC. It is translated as CASRVAGGSVTQYF.

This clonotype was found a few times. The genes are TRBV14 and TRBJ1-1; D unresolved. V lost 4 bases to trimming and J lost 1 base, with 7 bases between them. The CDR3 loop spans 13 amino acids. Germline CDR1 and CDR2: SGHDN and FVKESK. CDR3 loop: CASSRSRNTEAFF. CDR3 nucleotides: TGTGCCAGCAGCCGATCAAGGAACACTGAAGCTTTCTTT.

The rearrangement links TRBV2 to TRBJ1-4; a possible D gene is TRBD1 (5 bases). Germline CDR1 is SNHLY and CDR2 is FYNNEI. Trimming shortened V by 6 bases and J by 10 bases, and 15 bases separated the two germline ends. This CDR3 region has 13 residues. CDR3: CASRAGPGGKLFF. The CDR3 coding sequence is TGTGCCAGCAGAGCGGGACCCGGGGGAAAACTGTTTTTT.

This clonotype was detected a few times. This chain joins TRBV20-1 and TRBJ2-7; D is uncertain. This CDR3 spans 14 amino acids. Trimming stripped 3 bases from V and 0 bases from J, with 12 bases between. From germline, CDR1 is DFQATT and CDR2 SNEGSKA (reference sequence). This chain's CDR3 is CSASTRTSSYEQYF. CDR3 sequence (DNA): TGCAGTGCTAGTACCCGAACGAGCTCCTACGAGCAGTACTTC.

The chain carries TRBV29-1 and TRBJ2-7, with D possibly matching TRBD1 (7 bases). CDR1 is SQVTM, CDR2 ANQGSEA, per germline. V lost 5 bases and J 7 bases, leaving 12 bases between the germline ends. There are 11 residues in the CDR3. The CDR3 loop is CSVTTGREQYF. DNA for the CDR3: TGCAGCGTTACGACAGGGAGGGAGCAGTACTTC.

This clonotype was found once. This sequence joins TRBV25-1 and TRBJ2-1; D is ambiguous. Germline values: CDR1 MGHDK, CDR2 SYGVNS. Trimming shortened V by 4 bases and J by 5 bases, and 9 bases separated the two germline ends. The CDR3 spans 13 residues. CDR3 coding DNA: TGTGCCAGCAGTGCCTACCAGAACAATGAGCAGTTCTTC. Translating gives CASSAYQNNEQFF.

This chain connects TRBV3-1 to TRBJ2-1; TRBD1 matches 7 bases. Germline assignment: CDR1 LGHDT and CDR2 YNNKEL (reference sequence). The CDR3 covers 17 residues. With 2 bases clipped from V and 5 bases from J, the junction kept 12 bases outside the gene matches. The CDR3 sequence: CASSQPRLGTVNNEQFF. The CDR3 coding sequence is TGTGCCAGCAGCCAACCTCGACTCGGGACAGTTAACAATGAGCAGTTCTTC.

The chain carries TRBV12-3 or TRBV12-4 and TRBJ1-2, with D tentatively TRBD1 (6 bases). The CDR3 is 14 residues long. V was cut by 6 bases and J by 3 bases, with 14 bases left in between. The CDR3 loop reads CASSRGRGDYGYTF. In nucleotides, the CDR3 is TGTGCCAGCAGCCGGGGGCGGGGAGACTATGGCTACACCTTC.

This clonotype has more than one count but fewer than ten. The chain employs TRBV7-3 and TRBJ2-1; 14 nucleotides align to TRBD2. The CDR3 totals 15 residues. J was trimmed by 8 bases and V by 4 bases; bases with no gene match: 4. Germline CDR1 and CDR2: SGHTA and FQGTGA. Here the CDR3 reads CASSYGTSGGDEQFF. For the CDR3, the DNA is TGTGCCAGCAGCTACGGGACTAGCGGGGGAGATGAGCAGTTCTTC.

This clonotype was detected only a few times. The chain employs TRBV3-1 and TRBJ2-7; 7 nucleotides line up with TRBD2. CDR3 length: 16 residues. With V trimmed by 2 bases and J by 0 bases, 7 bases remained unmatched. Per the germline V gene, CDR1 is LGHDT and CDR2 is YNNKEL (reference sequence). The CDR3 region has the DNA TGTGCCAGCAGCCAACTTCCGGGGGGAGCCTCCTACGAGCAGTACTTC. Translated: CASSQLPGGASYEQYF.

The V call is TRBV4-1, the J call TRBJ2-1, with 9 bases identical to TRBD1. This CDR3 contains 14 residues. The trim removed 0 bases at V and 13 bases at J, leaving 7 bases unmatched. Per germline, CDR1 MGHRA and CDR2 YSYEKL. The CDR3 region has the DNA TGCGCCAGCAGCCAAGAAAACCGGGACAGGGAACAGTTCTTC. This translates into CASSQENRDREQFF.

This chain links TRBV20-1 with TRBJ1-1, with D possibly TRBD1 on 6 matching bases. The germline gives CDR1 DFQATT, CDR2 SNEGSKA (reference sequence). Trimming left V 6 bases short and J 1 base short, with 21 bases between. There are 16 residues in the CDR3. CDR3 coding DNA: TGCAGTGCCCCGCAGGGGTCACAGGGTGGGAACACTGAAGCTTTCTTT. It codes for CSAPQGSQGGNTEAFF.

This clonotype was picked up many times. The CDR3 DNA reads TGCGCCAGCAGCTTGCTCGCGGACACCGGGGAGCTGTTTTTT. This codes for CASSLLADTGELFF. The chain combines TRBV5-1 with TRBJ2-2, with D uncertain. Trimming stripped 1 base from V and 3 bases from J, with 7 bases between. Germline V gene lookup returns CDR1 SGHRS and CDR2 YFSETQ. The CDR3 spans 14 residues.

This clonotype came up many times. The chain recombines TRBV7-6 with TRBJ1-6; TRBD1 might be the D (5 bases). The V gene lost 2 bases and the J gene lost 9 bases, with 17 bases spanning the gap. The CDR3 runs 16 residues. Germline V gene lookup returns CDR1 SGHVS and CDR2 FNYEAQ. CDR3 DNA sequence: TGTGCCAGCAGCTTACTTATTTGGGGGAACGGTTCACCCCTCCACTTT. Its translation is CASSLLIWGNGSPLHF.

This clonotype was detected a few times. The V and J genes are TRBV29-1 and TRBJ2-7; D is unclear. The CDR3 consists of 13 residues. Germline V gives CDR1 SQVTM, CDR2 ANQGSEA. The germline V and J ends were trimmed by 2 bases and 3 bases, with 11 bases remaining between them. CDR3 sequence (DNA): TGCAGCGTTGAACCGGACGGTAGCTACGAGCAGTACTTC. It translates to CSVEPDGSYEQYF.